This TCR beta chain was captured in a study of graft-versus-host responses after intestinal transplantation. Overall study: Every recipient had anti-thymocyte globulin induction and approximately three years of tacrolimus plus steroids. Study-level points and caveats: Peak levels of circulating GvH clones tracked with early post-transplant HvG declines. Allografts of one patient group, those with graft-donor T cell macrochimerism, had high graft-versus-host to host-versus-graft clonal ratios. The authors found GvH clones in recipient marrow, some appearing first in ileum or blood.

Researchers processed graft tissue to release intraepithelial and lamina propria lymphocytes. Using immunoSEQ multiplex PCR, the repertoire was profiled, and TCRdb retains in-frame clones only, with some absent. The sample lists fewer than 15,000 clones, under 80% occurring once. A word on this clone: Its target is not known.

This TCR derives from a human patient who received an intestinal transplant, so some T cells may come from the graft donor. Sequences were derived from ileum tissue, sampled around 730 days after intestinal transplantation.

This CDR3 reads CASSPLPGLAGRDTQYF. For the CDR3, the DNA is TGCGCCAGCAGCCCCCTACCGGGACTAGCGGGGAGAGATACGCAGTATTTT. The V call is TRBV10-1, the J call TRBJ2-3; TRBD2 matches 13 bases. The CDR3 is 17 residues long. The germline gives CDR1 WNHNN, CDR2 SYGVQD (reference sequence). Trimming at V came to 6 bases and at J to 5 bases, leaving 11 bases not matched to a gene.